This record looks at one TCR beta chain sequence and its context. The data stem from a study of blood T cell repertoires in COVID-19. Across the whole study: Acute-phase and convalescent COVID-19 samples originated in the United States, Italy and Spain.

Unmatched junction bases numbered 7, after V lost 3 bases and J lost 1 base. CDR1 is LGHDT, CDR2 YNNKEL, per germline (reference sequence). The CDR3 totals 17 residues. Recruitment covered about two dozen US areas and drew participants whose ages spanned about 18 to 95 years. Cohort assignment relied on participant-reported clinical history. Two consecutive negative NP/OP PCR tests, clearance, or resolved symptoms defined Cohort 3 recovery. The method was immunoSEQ multiplex PCR; TCRdb's version includes in-frame clones alone and lacks a portion of them. This table holds 400,000 or so clones, around 87% found once.

The receptor was isolated from a man under 40 who had recovered from COVID-19. Sequencing was performed on PBMCs or T cells enriched from blood (not recorded which). The rearrangement uses TRBV3-1 (or the pseudogene TRBV3-2) and TRBJ1-3; the match to TRBD1 covers 9 bases. CDR3 in DNA: TGTGCCAGCAGCCAGGGGACAGGGCTCATTTCTGGAAACACCATATATTTT. The encoded protein is CASSQGTGLISGNTIYF.